Shown below are 4 T cell receptor beta chains from a single sample sequenced in a study of control samples from healthy donors and cancer patients. TCRdb keeps only in-frame clones here, not all; method: immunoSEQ multiplex PCR. In the table there are under 450,000 clones, about 93% of which are singletons. What was sequenced was PBMCs. These receptors all stem from a man aged 35-49 years with head and neck cancer.

The J gene is TRBJ2-6, the V gene TRBV9; D is uncertain. V lost 0 bases, J lost 2 bases, and 6 bases lay in between. The CDR3 runs 15 residues. Germline V gene data show CDR1 as SGDLS and CDR2 as YYNGEE. CDR3 nucleotides: TGTGCCAGCAGCGTAGATTGGGCTGGGGCCAACGTCCTGACTTTC. It codes for CASSVDWAGANVLTF.

The J gene is TRBJ2-5, the V gene TRBV7-2; D is undetermined. The CDR3 loop spans 13 amino acids. Germline V gene lookup returns CDR1 SGHTA and CDR2 FQGNSA. Trimming pared 6 bases from V and 3 bases from J, leaving 11 bases between. CDR3 in DNA: TGTGCCAGCAGAAAGGGCGGTGAAGAGACCCAGTACTTC. It codes for CASRKGGEETQYF.

The chain uses TRBV30 and TRBJ1-1; D uncertain. Trimming removed 0 bases from V and 0 bases from J, with 11 bases in between. The CDR3 consists of 15 residues. CDR1 is GTSNPN, CDR2 SVGIG, per germline (reference sequence). The CDR3 region has the DNA TGTGCCTGGAGTGTACCTCTGGGAATGAACACTGAAGCTTTCTTT. Protein product: CAWSVPLGMNTEAFF. The complete variable domain, with remaining parts taken from reference TRBV30 and TRBJ1-1, reads SQTIHQWPATLVQPVGSPLSLECTVEGTSNPNLYWYRQAAGRGLQLLFYSVGIGQISSEVPQNLSASRPQDRQFILSSKKLLLSDSGFYLCAWSVPLGMNTEAFFGQGTRLTVV.

This chain joins TRBV28 and TRBJ1-1, with 7 bases that match TRBD1. The J segment lost 1 base and the V segment lost 8 bases, leaving 13 bases of the junction unmatched. The CDR3 extends over 16 amino acids. CDR1 and CDR2 from the germline V gene are MDHEN and SYDVKM. The CDR3 bases are TGTGCCAGCCTCTCCAGGGGGGGGCCGCAGAACACTGAAGCTTTCTTT. Amino acids: CASLSRGGPQNTEAFF. Drawing the rest from reference TRBV28 and TRBJ1-1, the complete variable domain is DVKVTQSSRYLVKRTGEKVFLECVQDMDHENMFWYRQDPGLGLRLIYFSYDVKMKEKGDIPEGYSVSREKKERFSLILESASTNQTSMYLCASLSRGGPQNTEAFFGQGTRLTVV.